A selection of T cell receptor beta chains follows, all from one sample in a study of cytomegalovirus exposure and HLA in healthy donors. Sequenced by immunoSEQ multiplex PCR; TCRdb stores in-frame clones only, minus some. The sample lists about 120,000 clones, over 75% seen once, with 2.1% in the top ten. Input material: PBMCs. The source of these receptors is a man under 40 in good health and CMV-seronegative. CDR3s include the opening cysteine and the closing phenylalanine or tryptophan. The D gene is left open where the match is weak. Expanded clones are given a class, and other clones once, few, many or no size at all.

v_gene	d_gene	len	abundance	j_gene	CDR3nt	CDR3aa
TRBV9	.	13	once	TRBJ2-5	TGTGCCAGCAGCGTCACCGGATCGGGGACCCAGTACTTC	CASSVTGSGTQYF
TRBV30	.	11	.	TRBJ1-2	TGTGCCTGGAACAAGGACATCTGCCACACCTTC	CAWNKDICHTF
TRBV7-9	.	13	.	TRBJ1-1	TGTGCCAGCAGCTTTCGGGGGGCAACTGAAGCTTTCTTT	CASSFRGATEAFF
TRBV28	TRBD2	15	.	TRBJ2-5	TGTGCCAGCAGTTTACTAGCGGGGGGCCAAGAGACCCAGTACTTC	CASSLLAGGQETQYF
TRBV28	.	15	.	TRBJ2-7	TGTGCCAGCAGTTTTTCCCTCTTACGAGACTCCGAGCAGTACTTC	CASSFSLLRDSEQYF
TRBV11-3	.	17	.	TRBJ1-3	TGTGCCAGCAGCCCTACAACCAGGATCATCTCTGGAAACACCATATATTTT	CASSPTTRIISGNTIYF
TRBV5-6	TRBD1	14	.	TRBJ1-4	TGTGCCAGCAGCTTGGGGACAGGGGAGGAAAAACTGTTTTTT	CASSLGTGEEKLFF
TRBV6-5	.	15	.	TRBJ1-1	TGTGCCAGCAGTTACTCTAAGAGTCCGAACACTGAAGCTTTCTTT	CASSYSKSPNTEAFF
TRBV11-2	.	16	.	TRBJ1-3	TGTGCCAGCAGGTCCGACGGGACACCCTCTGGAAACACCATATATTTT	CASRSDGTPSGNTIYF
TRBV7-2	.	13	once	TRBJ1-1	TGTGCCAGCAGCACCAGGAGGGGCACTGAAGCTTTCTTT	CASSTRRGTEAFF
TRBV5-4	TRBD1	14	.	TRBJ1-6	TGTGCCAGCAGCTCCGGACAGGAGGAGTCACCCCTCCACTTT	CASSSGQEESPLHF
TRBV13	TRBD1	17	.	TRBJ2-7	TGTGCCAGCAGCCCGGGGAGGGGACAGGGTGGAAACTACGAGCAGTACTTC	CASSPGRGQGGNYEQYF
TRBV29-1	.	12	.	TRBJ2-5	TGCAGCGTTGAACCTAGCGTAGAGACCCAGTACTTC	CSVEPSVETQYF
TRBV6-5	TRBD1	15	.	TRBJ1-5	TGTGCCAGCAGCCCGGACAGGGGTAGCAATCAGCCCCAGCATTTT	CASSPDRGSNQPQHF
TRBV7-9	TRBD1	17	.	TRBJ2-1	TGTGCCAGTGAACCCGGGACAGGGGGCCCTAATGACAATGAGCAGTTCTTC	CASEPGTGGPNDNEQFF
TRBV13	TRBD1	19	.	TRBJ1-2	TGTGCCAGCAACCGCCGGACAGGGAGGAATTGGGAGTCTAACTATGGCTACACCTTC	CASNRRTGRNWESNYGYTF
TRBV25-1	TRBD1	14	.	TRBJ1-6	TGTGCCAGCAGTGGGACAGGGTTAAGTTCACCCCTCCACTTT	CASSGTGLSSPLHF
TRBV15	.	14	.	TRBJ2-7	TGTGCCACCAGCACTGGATGGGGGCTCTACGAGCAGTACTTC	CATSTGWGLYEQYF
TRBV9	TRBD2	15	.	TRBJ2-7	TGTGCCAGCAGCCCGCGGGGGGACTCAGGGAGTGAGCAGTACTTC	CASSPRGDSGSEQYF
TRBV27	.	13	.	TRBJ2-2	TGTGCCAGCAGTTTATCCCCCGCCGGGGAGCTGTTTTTT	CASSLSPAGELFF
TRBV5-1	TRBD2	15	.	TRBJ2-2	TGCGCCAGCAGCTTCCCTAGCGGGGGAGGCGGGGAGCTGTTTTTT	CASSFPSGGGGELFF
TRBV5-4	TRBD2	13	.	TRBJ2-5	TGTGCCAGCAGCAGGACGGGGGGAGAGACCCAGTACTTC	CASSRTGGETQYF
TRBV7-9	.	12	.	TRBJ2-5	TGTGCCAGCACTTGGGAGCAAGAGACCCAGTACTTC	CASTWEQETQYF
TRBV5-8	TRBD1	13	.	TRBJ1-2	TGTGCCAGCAGCGCGGACAGGGTCGGTGGCTACACCTTC	CASSADRVGGYTF
TRBV7-9	.	14	few	TRBJ1-5	TGTGCCAGCAGCACAGGGTTTAGCAATCAGCCCCAGCATTTT	CASSTGFSNQPQHF
TRBV7-6	TRBD1	17	.	TRBJ2-7	TGTGCCAGCAGCTTTAACAGGGGGCTTCCAGATTCCTACGAGCAGTACTTC	CASSFNRGLPDSYEQYF
TRBV5-4	.	14	.	TRBJ1-1	TGTGCCAGCAGCTTGGCCAACAGGAACACTGAAGCTTTCTTT	CASSLANRNTEAFF
TRBV7-8	.	13	.	TRBJ2-7	TGTGCCAGCAGCCCCTCAGGGGCCTACGAGCAGTACTTC	CASSPSGAYEQYF
TRBV28	TRBD2	17	.	TRBJ2-3	TGTGCCAGCAGGCTGCCCGGCGGGGGGGCTAGCACAGATACGCAGTATTTT	CASRLPGGGASTDTQYF
TRBV5-1	TRBD1	14	few	TRBJ2-5	TGCGCCAGCACGATTGACAGGGCCCAAGAGACCCAGTACTTC	CASTIDRAQETQYF
TRBV6-6	.	11	.	TRBJ2-1	TGTGCCAGCAGTCCCAGTGATGAGCAGTTCTTC	CASSPSDEQFF
TRBV6-5	TRBD1	16	once	TRBJ2-7	TGTGCCAGCAGTTACGGGGGGACAGGGAGATTAGACGAGCAGTACTTC	CASSYGGTGRLDEQYF
TRBV5-1	.	14	.	TRBJ2-3	TGCGCCAGCAGCCCAGGGATCCAACAGGATACGCAGTATTTT	CASSPGIQQDTQYF
TRBV5-1	TRBD1	14	.	TRBJ2-5	TGCGCCAGCAGCCCCGGGACAGGCCAAGAGACCCAGTACTTC	CASSPGTGQETQYF
TRBV4-3	.	15	.	TRBJ1-5	TGCGCCAGCAGTTCCCGGTCGCCGGGAGATCAGCCCCAGCATTTT	CASSSRSPGDQPQHF
TRBV29-1	TRBD1	14	once	TRBJ1-1	TGCAGTTTCTCGGACAGGGGAATGAACACTGAAGCTTTCTTT	CSFSDRGMNTEAFF
TRBV6-4	TRBD1	15	.	TRBJ2-7	TGTGCCAGCAGTAGACCAACAGGGGCCTTCTACGAGCAGTACTTC	CASSRPTGAFYEQYF
TRBV27	.	16	.	TRBJ2-7	TGTGCCAGCAGTTCCCTCAGGGCGCTAAAATCCTACGAGCAGTACTTC	CASSSLRALKSYEQYF
TRBV27	.	12	.	TRBJ2-2	TGTGCCAGCAGTTTTCTCACCGGGGAGCTGTTTTTT	CASSFLTGELFF
TRBV28	TRBD2	15	.	TRBJ2-3	TGTGCCAGCAGTTTACCGGGGGGGCCGGCAGATACGCAGTATTTT	CASSLPGGPADTQYF
TRBV18	TRBD1	17	.	TRBJ2-2	TGTGCCAGCTCACCACTTCATCCAGACAGGGACACCGGGGAGCTGTTTTTT	CASSPLHPDRDTGELFF
TRBV6-4	.	14	.	TRBJ1-6	TGTGCCAGCAGTCGGGACAATAATAATTCACCCCTCCACTTT	CASSRDNNNSPLHF
TRBV4-1	TRBD1	18	.	TRBJ1-5	TGCGCCAGCAGCCAAGATCAGGGGGTGACAGGGCTCCATCAGCCCCAGCATTTT	CASSQDQGVTGLHQPQHF
TRBV13	.	14	.	TRBJ2-7	TGTGCCAGCAGCTTAACGGGGGTCCCCTACGAGCAGTACTTC	CASSLTGVPYEQYF